The T cell receptor (beta chain) described here comes from a study of T cell responses to AZD1222 COVID-19 vaccine. Notes on the study in general: White British donors predominated, females outnumbered males, and clonal diversity was possibly underestimated. Reports say nearly half of spike-specific TCRs go after unmutated variant regions.

The CDR3 consists of 17 residues. The germline gives CDR1 MNHEY, CDR2 SMNVEV (reference sequence). J gave up 0 bases and V 2 bases, and 7 bases lay outside the gene matches. The repertoire was sequenced with immunoSEQ multiplex PCR; TCRdb's copy has only in-frame clones and lacks some. The table shows 80,000 to 130,000 clones, with roughly 91% occurring only once. This clone was detected a few times. The antigen remains undetermined. Sequenced material: peripheral blood, taken on day 0 of AZD1222 vaccination. The chain recombines TRBV27 with TRBJ2-1, with 7 bases aligning to TRBD2. This TCR derives from an adult in good health. This CDR3 is CASSLDAGAYSYNEQFF. The DNA for the CDR3 is TGTGCCAGCAGTTTAGATGCGGGAGCCTACTCCTACAATGAGCAGTTCTTC.